These 30 T cell receptor beta chains came from one sample sequenced in a study of blood T cell repertoires in COVID-19. The protocol was immunoSEQ multiplex PCR, while the TCRdb copy is restricted to in-frame clones and leaves out a portion. The table lists about 120,000 clones, 65% to 80% of them singletons. Sample: peripheral blood. The receptors here all came from a woman aged 55-69 years with acute or convalescent COVID-19.

Only a few counts were recorded for this clone. CDR3 loop: CASSLTGNSNQPQHF. For the CDR3, the DNA is TGTGCCAGCAGCCTGACAGGAAATAGCAATCAGCCCCAGCATTTT. V and J are TRBV6-5 and TRBJ1-5, with D perhaps matching TRBD1 (6 bases). Germline V gene lookup returns CDR1 MNHEY and CDR2 SVGAGI. V was pared by 6 bases and J by 0 bases, with 12 bases between. This CDR3 region has 15 residues.

This clone has only a few counts. This chain links TRBV19 with TRBJ1-4; tentatively, D is TRBD1 (5 bases). V was pared by 6 bases and J by 4 bases, with 18 bases between. This CDR3 region has 16 residues. Germline CDR1 is LNHDA and CDR2 is SQIVND (reference sequence). The CDR3 sequence: CASSKGLRSNNEKLFF. The CDR3 bases are TGTGCCAGTAGCAAGGGACTCCGGAGCAATAATGAAAAACTGTTTTTT.

The gene calls are TRBV5-1 and TRBJ2-6; D call uncertain. Trimming took 0 bases from V and 2 from J, leaving 3 bases between them. Germline CDR1 reads SGHRS; CDR2 reads YFSETQ. The CDR3 length is 14 residues. CDR3 residues: CASSLVAGANVLTF. For the CDR3, the DNA is TGCGCCAGCAGCTTGGTAGCTGGGGCCAACGTCCTGACTTTC.

This sequence joins TRBV4-2 and TRBJ1-5; D may be TRBD1 (6 bases). CDR3 size: 16 residues. With 1 base removed from V and 7 bases from J, the gap between germline ends came to 17 bases. The germline gives CDR1 LGHNA, CDR2 YNFKEQ. CDR3 sequence reads: CASSQALGGGGQPQHF. As DNA, the CDR3 is TGTGCCAGCAGCCAAGCCCTAGGAGGGGGGGGACAGCCCCAGCATTTT.

The V gene is TRBV5-1, the J gene TRBJ1-1; 7 bases fit TRBD1. The trim removed 4 bases at V and 7 bases at J, leaving 4 bases unmatched. This CDR3 has 12 residues. The germline V gene encodes CDR1 SGHRS and CDR2 YFSETQ. This chain's CDR3 is CASSKGQIEAFF. As DNA, the CDR3 is TGCGCCAGCAGCAAGGGACAGATTGAAGCTTTCTTT.

The rearrangement uses TRBV6-2 or TRBV6-3 and TRBJ2-7; no definite D call. Germline V gives CDR1 MNHEY, CDR2 SVGEGT. This CDR3 is 15 amino acids long. Trimming pared 4 bases from V and 1 base from J, leaving 14 bases between. CDR3 amino acids: CASSSPTRSSYEQYF. The CDR3 DNA reads as TGTGCCAGCAGTTCCCCGACCAGGTCGTCCTACGAGCAGTACTTC.

The chain is built from TRBV6-5 and TRBJ2-5; D gene unclear. V was clipped by 4 bases and J by 5 bases, with 11 bases between them. There are 13 residues in the CDR3. Germline values: CDR1 MNHEY, CDR2 SVGAGI. Here the CDR3 reads CASSSRPRETQYF. The CDR3 DNA reads TGTGCCAGCAGTTCTCGGCCGAGGGAGACCCAGTACTTC.

The V and J genes are TRBV6-7 and TRBJ2-5; 7 bases match TRBD2. TRBV6-7 is known as an ORF, though its function is uncertain. Trimming at V came to 10 bases and at J to 5 bases, leaving 19 bases not matched to a gene. This CDR3 has 16 amino acids. This CDR3 is CANNPGPGGICETQYF. CDR3 coding DNA: TGTGCCAACAACCCTGGGCCGGGGGGTATCTGCGAGACCCAGTACTTC.

The chain combines TRBV5-1 with TRBJ1-6; TRBD1 matches at 9 bases. Unmatched junction bases numbered 2, after V lost 7 bases and J lost 9 bases. CDR3 length equals 12 residues. Germline loops: CDR1 SGHRS, CDR2 YFSETQ. For the CDR3, the DNA is TGCGCCAGCGGGACAGGGAGTTCACCCCTCCACTTT. Amino acid sequence: CASGTGSSPLHF. The variable domain in full, with the rest retrieved from reference TRBV5-1 and TRBJ1-6, is KAGVTQTPRYLIKTRGQQVTLSCSPISGHRSVSWYQQTPGQGLQFLFEYFSETQRNKGNFPGRFSGRQFSNSRSEMNVSTLELGDSALYLCASGTGSSPLHFGNGTRLTVT.

The chain links TRBV12-3 or TRBV12-4 to TRBJ1-2; D may be TRBD1 (5 bases). This CDR3 contains 13 residues. Trimming left V 6 bases short and J 6 bases short, with 14 bases between. CDR3 loop: CASSSWGGDGYTF. Here the CDR3 DNA reads TGTGCCAGCAGCTCGTGGGGGGGAGATGGCTACACCTTC.

The rearrangement links TRBV5-1 to TRBJ1-1; TRBD1 matches 7 bases. CDR1 and CDR2 from the germline V gene are SGHRS and YFSETQ. The CDR3 consists of 15 residues. V lost 2 bases, J lost 1 base, and 5 bases stayed unmatched. The CDR3 coding sequence is TGCGCCAGCAGCTTAGACAGGGCTTCGAACACTGAAGCTTTCTTT. It is translated as CASSLDRASNTEAFF.

The rearrangement links TRBV24-1 to TRBJ2-1; D might be TRBD2 (5 bases). The V gene's germline CDR1 is KGHDR and CDR2 SFDVKD. The CDR3 is 16 residues long. With 0 bases removed from V and 1 base from J, the gap between germline ends came to 9 bases. Here the CDR3 DNA reads TGTGCCACCAGTGATTTGTCTGCGGGTTCCTACAATGAGCAGTTCTTC. Its translation: CATSDLSAGSYNEQFF.

This clone occurred a few times. The J gene is TRBJ1-2, the V gene TRBV7-2, with D possibly TRBD1 on 6 matching bases. The CDR3 covers 14 residues. Trimming pared 4 bases from V and 4 bases from J, leaving 13 bases between. Germline V gives CDR1 SGHTA, CDR2 FQGNSA. This CDR3 is CASSSTGTTYGYTF. The CDR3 nucleotides are TGTGCCAGCAGCTCCACCGGGACAACCTATGGCTACACCTTC.

This clone occurred once. The rearrangement links TRBV3-1 (or the pseudogene TRBV3-2) to TRBJ1-3, with no clear D. V dropped 4 bases and J dropped 4 bases, with 11 bases sitting between them. CDR3 length: 14 amino acids. Germline CDR1 LGHDT, CDR2 YNNKEL (reference sequence). The CDR3 region has the DNA TGTGCCAGCAGCCTATCCTCAACAGGAAACACCATATATTTT. Its protein is CASSLSSTGNTIYF.

This chain uses TRBV15 with TRBJ1-6; possible D gene TRBD1, 5 bases. The V gene lost 3 bases and the J gene lost 10 bases, with 16 bases spanning the gap. CDR3 length: 15 amino acids. Germline V gene lookup returns CDR1 LNHNV and CDR2 YYDKDF (reference sequence). This CDR3 reads CATSSARGRGSPLHF. The CDR3 DNA reads as TGTGCCACCAGCAGTGCGCGGGGACGAGGGTCACCCCTCCACTTT.

In its sample, this clone was seen once. The chain recombines TRBV7-9 with TRBJ2-2; D remains ambiguous. Germline CDR1 SEHNR, CDR2 FQNEAQ (reference sequence). Trimming removed 4 bases from V and 3 bases from J, with 9 bases in between. There are 14 residues in the CDR3. The CDR3 sequence is CASSSYSYTGELFF. The CDR3, as DNA: TGTGCCAGCAGCTCATACAGTTACACCGGGGAGCTGTTTTTT.

This clone appeared once. V is TRBV4-3 and J is TRBJ1-3; TRBD1 matches 7 bases. Germline V CDR1 and CDR2: LGHNA, YSLEER. The CDR3 extends over 15 amino acids. The ends lost 2 bases at V and 6 bases at J; junction bases unmatched: 7. CDR3 sequence: CASSQIRDRQNTIYF. In nucleotides, the CDR3 is TGCGCCAGCAGCCAAATCCGGGACAGACAAAACACCATATATTTT.

The chain joins TRBV5-1 to TRBJ1-4, with TRBD1 matching over 7 bases. CDR3 length: 16 residues. Trimming at V came to 0 bases and at J to 8 bases, leaving 10 bases not matched to a gene. Germline-derived CDR1 and CDR2 are SGHRS and YFSETQ. CDR3 bases: TGCGCCAGCAGCTTGGGGACAGGTCATAAGGGGGAAAAACTGTTTTTT. As protein: CASSLGTGHKGEKLFF.

The chain uses TRBV5-4 and TRBJ1-2; D is ambiguous. The length of the CDR3 is 14 residues. Germline assignment: CDR1 SGHNT and CDR2 YYREEE (reference sequence). Trimming stripped 2 bases from V and 6 bases from J, with 14 bases between. CDR3 loop: CASSLPVTQNGYTF. The CDR3 nucleotides are TGTGCCAGCAGCTTACCGGTCACACAGAATGGCTACACCTTC.

The chain combines TRBV6-1 with TRBJ2-7; D remains unclear. Trimming cost V 2 bases and J 2 bases, with 10 bases left between them. The CDR3 is 14 residues long. Germline CDR1 MNHNS, CDR2 SASEGT. This CDR3 reads CASSEWRTTYEQYF. In DNA, the CDR3 is TGTGCCAGCAGTGAATGGCGTACTACCTACGAGCAGTACTTC.

The chain employs TRBV7-2 and TRBJ1-5, with D unclear. This CDR3 is 13 amino acids long. Trimming removed 11 bases from V and 4 bases from J, with 15 bases in between. The germline CDR1 and CDR2 sequences are SGHTA and FQGNSA. The CDR3 DNA reads as TGTGCCTGCTGCCAAGAGCTAAATCAGCCCCAGCATTTT. It codes for CACCQELNQPQHF.

CDR3 amino acids: CASSLPDNEKLFF. CDR3 nucleotides: TGTGCCAGCAGCTTGCCAGATAATGAAAAACTGTTTTTT. This sequence joins TRBV5-6 and TRBJ1-4; D ambiguous. Germline CDR1 SGHDT, CDR2 YYEEEE. The CDR3 contains 13 residues. The germline V and J ends were trimmed by 1 base and 4 bases, with 5 bases remaining between them.

This chain uses TRBV27 with TRBJ1-1; D uncertain. Trimming took 10 bases from V and 4 from J, leaving 13 bases between them. Germline V lookup: CDR1 MNHEY, CDR2 SMNVEV (reference sequence). This CDR3 contains 12 residues. This chain's CDR3 is CATQDPGTEAFF. The CDR3 nucleotides are TGTGCCACCCAAGACCCGGGCACTGAAGCTTTCTTT.

V and J are TRBV11-2 and TRBJ1-1; 9 bases map to TRBD1. Trimming at V came to 4 bases and at J to 10 bases, leaving 7 bases not matched to a gene. Germline-derived CDR1 and CDR2 are SGHAT and FQNNGV. The CDR3 runs 13 residues. The CDR3 sequence: CASSWGQGLVAFF. In nucleotides, the CDR3 is TGTGCCAGCAGCTGGGGACAGGGATTGGTAGCTTTCTTT.

The V call is TRBV6-5, the J call TRBJ2-2, with TRBD1 matching over 8 bases. The length of the CDR3 is 15 residues. Germline V gene lookup returns CDR1 MNHEY and CDR2 SVGAGI. V was pared by 5 bases and J by 4 bases, with 6 bases of the junction left unmatched. The chain's CDR3 is CASSPQGVPTGELFF. The DNA for the CDR3 is TGTGCCAGCAGTCCACAGGGGGTTCCCACCGGGGAGCTGTTTTTT.

The chain employs TRBV7-9 and TRBJ2-1; the D gene is possibly TRBD2 (7 bases). V was shortened by 6 bases and J by 4 bases, with 25 bases between the two germline ends. CDR1 and CDR2 from the germline V gene are SEHNR and FQNEAQ (reference sequence). There are 18 residues in the CDR3. The CDR3 nucleotides read TGTGCCAGCAGACCAAGTGGGTCGGGGGGCGAGTTTTACAATGAGCAGTTCTTC. It specifies CASRPSGSGGEFYNEQFF.

The chain joins TRBV6-2 or TRBV6-3 to TRBJ1-1; possible D gene TRBD1, 6 bases. The germline V gene has CDR1 MNHEY and CDR2 SVGEGT. V was cut by 3 bases and J by 0 bases, with 14 bases left in between. This CDR3 comprises 16 residues. Here the CDR3 DNA reads TGTGCCAGCAGTTATCCCAGGGCAGGGGTGAACACTGAAGCTTTCTTT. Amino acid sequence: CASSYPRAGVNTEAFF.

The rearrangement links TRBV7-2 to TRBJ1-3; 7 bases map to TRBD1. J was trimmed by 4 bases and V by 2 bases; bases with no gene match: 8. The CDR3 contains 16 residues. Germline lookup yields CDR1 SGHTA and CDR2 FQGNSA. In DNA form, the CDR3 reads TGTGCCAGCAGCTTAAAACGACAGGGAGTAGGAAACACCATATATTTT. Protein product: CASSLKRQGVGNTIYF.

This chain joins TRBV7-9 and TRBJ1-1, with 7 bases identical to TRBD1. V dropped 4 bases and J dropped 3; count of bases not matched to a gene: 8. The germline V gene encodes CDR1 SEHNR and CDR2 FQNEAQ (reference sequence). The CDR3 has 15 amino acids. The CDR3 DNA is TGTGCCAGCAGCTCCGAAGGGGGCAGCTACACTGAAGCTTTCTTT. This translates into CASSSEGGSYTEAFF.

The chain combines TRBV28 with TRBJ1-2; 10 positions match TRBD1. The CDR3 sequence is 14 residues long. The germline CDR1 and CDR2 sequences are MDHEN and SYDVKM. V trimming: 6 bases; J trimming: 8 bases; junction bases outside the gene matches: 9. In DNA, the CDR3 is TGTGCCAGCAGCACCGGGACAGGGGTAGAAGGCTACACCTTC. Residues: CASSTGTGVEGYTF.